Listed below are T cell receptor beta chains from one sample, sequenced in a study of T cells in localized non-small cell lung cancer. Sequenced by immunoSEQ multiplex PCR; TCRdb stores in-frame clones only, minus some. The sample includes thousands of clones, about 33% of them seen just once. The sequenced sample was normal lung tissue next to the tumor, obtained before any cancer treatment. The receptors were sampled from a man between 40 and 75 years old with stage I lung adenocarcinoma. Both conserved end residues are part of each CDR3. D genes are given only for firm matches. Expanded clones get a size class; other rows say once, few or many, or leave the size out.

once	TRBV18	TRBJ1-5	15	TRBD1	TGTGCCAGCTCATCCGGGACAGTTACCAATCAGCCCCAGCATTTT	CASSSGTVTNQPQHF
few	TRBV15	TRBJ1-3	16	.	TGTGCCACCAGCAGAGGTACAGGCCGCTCTGGAAACACCATATATTTT	CATSRGTGRSGNTIYF
few	TRBV11-3	TRBJ1-2	16	.	TGTGCCAGCAGCTTGAAGGGCGGCAGCCTTAACTATGGCTACACCTTC	CASSLKGGSLNYGYTF
once	TRBV19	TRBJ1-1	14	.	TGTGCCAGTAGTAGCAGGGAGGGTTACACTGAAGCTTTCTTT	CASSSREGYTEAFF
medium-sized	TRBV11-3	TRBJ1-4	15	.	TGTGCCAGCAGCTCCCAGGACAGACTTGGTGAAAAACTGTTTTTT	CASSSQDRLGEKLFF
.	TRBV28	TRBJ1-1	16	.	TGTGCCAGCAGTTTTTGGGGGGGCGAGGTGAACACTGAAGCTTTCTTT	CASSFWGGEVNTEAFF
.	TRBV18	TRBJ2-7	13	TRBD2	TGTGCCAGCTCACCGGGACTAGCCAGCGAGCAGTACTTC	CASSPGLASEQYF
once	TRBV5-1	TRBJ2-7	14	.	TGCGCCAGCAGCTCGTCGACAGGCCGGAACGAGCAGTACTTC	CASSSSTGRNEQYF
few	TRBV28	TRBJ2-6	18	TRBD1	TGTGCCAGCAGTTCCGGACAGGGGGCCCTCTCTGGGGCCAACGTCCTGACTTTC	CASSSGQGALSGANVLTF
few	TRBV6-8	TRBJ1-2	13	.	TGTGCCAGCAGTTGGTCCGCTAACTATGGCTACACCTTC	CASSWSANYGYTF
.	TRBV6-8	TRBJ1-1	14	TRBD1	TGTGCCAGCAAACCACAGGGGGCGGGCACTGAAGCTTTCTTT	CASKPQGAGTEAFF
once	TRBV19	TRBJ2-1	15	TRBD2	TGTGCCAGTAGTATTTCAAAACTAGCGGGAAATGAGCAGTTCTTC	CASSISKLAGNEQFF
medium-sized	TRBV7-2	TRBJ2-5	13	.	TGTGCCAGCAGCTTTGGGGGGCGAGAGACCCAGTACTTC	CASSFGGRETQYF
.	TRBV9	TRBJ2-3	16	TRBD2	TGTGCCAGCCGGTTAGGGACCCCGGGAGGGACAGATACGCAGTATTTT	CASRLGTPGGTDTQYF
.	TRBV29-1	TRBJ1-5	13	.	TGCAGCGTTGTCGGGGGAGGGGATCAGCCCCAGCATTTT	CSVVGGGDQPQHF
medium-sized	TRBV11-3	TRBJ2-3	14	TRBD2	TGTGCCAGCAGCTGGGGAGGGGAGGCAGATACGCAGTATTTT	CASSWGGEADTQYF
.	TRBV28	TRBJ1-5	14	.	TGTGCCAGCAGTTTAGGGTATCGCAATCAGCCCCAGCATTTT	CASSLGYRNQPQHF
.	TRBV6-8	TRBJ2-1	13	.	TGTGCCAGCAATCCGACTAGTTTTAATGAGCAGTTCTTC	CASNPTSFNEQFF
once	TRBV30	TRBJ2-7	15	TRBD1	TGTGCCTGGAGTGTACAACAGGGGCCTGCCCACGAGCAGTACTTC	CAWSVQQGPAHEQYF
.	TRBV25-1	TRBJ1-1	15	TRBD1	TGTGCCAGCAGTGAATTCAGGACAGGCGGGCCTGAAGCTTTCTTT	CASSEFRTGGPEAFF
.	TRBV29-1	TRBJ1-1	13	TRBD1	TGCAGCGTTGGAGGGGGCGCGACCACTGAAGCTTTCTTT	CSVGGGATTEAFF
few	TRBV6-8	TRBJ2-3	13	TRBD1	TGTGCCAGCAGAAACAGGGGAGCAGATACGCAGTATTTT	CASRNRGADTQYF
hyperexpanded	TRBV10-2	TRBJ1-5	15	.	TGCGCCAGCAGTGTTGGAGGGTTAAGCAATCAGCCCCAGCATTTT	CASSVGGLSNQPQHF
.	TRBV11-3	TRBJ1-1	14	.	TGTGCCAGCAGCTTAGACCCAGCGAACACTGAAGCTTTCTTT	CASSLDPANTEAFF
medium-sized	TRBV6-8	TRBJ2-5	16	TRBD2	TGTGCCAGCAAAACCCGGACTAGCGGATTTCAAGAGACCCAGTACTTC	CASKTRTSGFQETQYF
.	TRBV28	TRBJ2-2	13	.	TGTGCCAGCAGTTCCAGGACGACCGGGGAGCTGTTTTTT	CASSSRTTGELFF
few	TRBV11-3	TRBJ2-5	14	.	TGTGCCAGCAGCTTACCCGGGCAGGCAGAGACCCAGTACTTC	CASSLPGQAETQYF